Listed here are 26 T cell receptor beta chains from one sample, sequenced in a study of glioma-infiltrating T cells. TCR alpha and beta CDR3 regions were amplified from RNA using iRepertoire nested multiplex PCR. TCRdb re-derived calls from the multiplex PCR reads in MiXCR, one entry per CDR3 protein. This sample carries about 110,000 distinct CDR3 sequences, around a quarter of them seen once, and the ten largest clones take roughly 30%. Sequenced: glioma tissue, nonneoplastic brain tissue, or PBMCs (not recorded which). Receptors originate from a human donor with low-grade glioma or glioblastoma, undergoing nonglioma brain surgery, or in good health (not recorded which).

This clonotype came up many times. The CDR3: CSAEGQPTGNTIYF. Written as DNA, the CDR3 is TGCAGTGCCGAGGGGCAGCCGACGGGAAACACCATATATTTT. V is TRBV20-1 and J is TRBJ1-3, with D tentatively TRBD1 (5 bases). Germline assignment: CDR1 DFQATT and CDR2 SNEGSKA (reference sequence). The CDR3 length is 14 residues. Trimming left V 6 bases short and J 4 bases short, with 16 bases between.

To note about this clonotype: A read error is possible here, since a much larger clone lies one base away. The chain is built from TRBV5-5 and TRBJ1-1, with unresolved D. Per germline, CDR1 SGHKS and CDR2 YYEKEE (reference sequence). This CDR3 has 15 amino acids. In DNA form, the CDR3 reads TGTGCCAGCAGCCCGCGGGAGGGATTGAACACTGAAGATTTCTTT. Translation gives CASSPREGLNTEDFF.

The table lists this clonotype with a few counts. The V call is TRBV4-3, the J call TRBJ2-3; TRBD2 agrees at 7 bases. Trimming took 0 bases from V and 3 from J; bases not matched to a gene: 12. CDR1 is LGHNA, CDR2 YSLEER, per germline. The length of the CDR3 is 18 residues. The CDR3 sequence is CASSQDNRRGVGTDTQYF. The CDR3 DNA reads TGCGCCAGCAGCCAAGATAATAGACGGGGGGTGGGAACAGATACGCAGTATTTT.

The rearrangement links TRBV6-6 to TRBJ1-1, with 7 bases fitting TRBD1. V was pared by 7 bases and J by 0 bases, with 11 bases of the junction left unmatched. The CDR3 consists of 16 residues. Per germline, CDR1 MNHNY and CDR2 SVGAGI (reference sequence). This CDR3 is CASTPEGQRMNTEAFF. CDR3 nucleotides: TGTGCCAGCACCCCCGAGGGACAGAGAATGAACACTGAAGCTTTCTTT.

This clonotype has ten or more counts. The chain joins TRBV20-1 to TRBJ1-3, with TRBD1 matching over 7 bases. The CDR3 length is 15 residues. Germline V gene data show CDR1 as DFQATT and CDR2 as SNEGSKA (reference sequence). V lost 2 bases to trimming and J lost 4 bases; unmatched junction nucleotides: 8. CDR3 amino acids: CSARRDRAGGNTIYF. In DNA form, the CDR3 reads TGCAGTGCTAGAAGAGACAGGGCTGGCGGAAACACCATATATTTT.

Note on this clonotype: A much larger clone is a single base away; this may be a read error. CDR3 region: CASSPPGDFNETLFF. The CDR3 nucleotides are TGTGCCAGCAGCCCTCCGGGCGACTTTAATGAAACACTGTTTTTT. This rearrangement joins TRBV14 to TRBJ1-4; D call uncertain. The length of the CDR3 is 15 residues. CDR1 and CDR2 from the germline V gene are SGHDN and FVKESK.

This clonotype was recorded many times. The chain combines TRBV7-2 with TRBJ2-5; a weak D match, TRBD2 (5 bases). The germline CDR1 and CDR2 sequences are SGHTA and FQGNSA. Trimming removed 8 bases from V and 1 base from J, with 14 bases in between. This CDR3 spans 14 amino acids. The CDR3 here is CASGLGLLQETQYF. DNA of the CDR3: TGTGCCAGCGGATTAGGACTCCTCCAAGAGACCCAGTACTTC.

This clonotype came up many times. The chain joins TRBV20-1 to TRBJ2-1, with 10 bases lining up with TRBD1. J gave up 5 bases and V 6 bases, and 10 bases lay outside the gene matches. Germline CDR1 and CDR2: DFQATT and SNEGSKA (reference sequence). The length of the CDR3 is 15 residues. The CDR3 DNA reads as TGCAGTGCACCGGGAGGGACAGGGGTACACAATGAGCAGTTCTTC. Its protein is CSAPGGTGVHNEQFF.

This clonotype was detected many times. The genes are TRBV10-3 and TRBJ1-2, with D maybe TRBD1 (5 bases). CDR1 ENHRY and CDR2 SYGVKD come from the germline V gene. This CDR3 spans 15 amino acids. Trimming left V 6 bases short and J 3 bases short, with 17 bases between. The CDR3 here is CAISPEGDSDYGYTF. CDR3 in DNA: TGTGCCATCAGCCCGGAAGGGGATAGCGACTATGGCTACACCTTC.

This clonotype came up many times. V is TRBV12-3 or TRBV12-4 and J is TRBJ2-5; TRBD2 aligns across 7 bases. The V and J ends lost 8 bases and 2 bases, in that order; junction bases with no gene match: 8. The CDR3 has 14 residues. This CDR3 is CASGRDGLQETQYF. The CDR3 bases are TGTGCCAGCGGGAGGGACGGATTACAAGAGACCCAGTACTTC.

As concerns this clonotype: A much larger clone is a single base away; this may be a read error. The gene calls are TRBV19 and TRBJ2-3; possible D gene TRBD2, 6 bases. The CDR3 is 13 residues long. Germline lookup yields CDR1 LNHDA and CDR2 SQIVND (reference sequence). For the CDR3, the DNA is TGTGCCGGTAGTAAACCGGGAGAAGATACGCAGTATTTT. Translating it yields CAGSKPGEDTQYF.

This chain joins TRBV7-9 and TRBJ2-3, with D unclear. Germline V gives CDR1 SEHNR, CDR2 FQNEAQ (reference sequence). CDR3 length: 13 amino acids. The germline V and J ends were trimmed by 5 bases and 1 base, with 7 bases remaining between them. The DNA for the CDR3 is TGTGCCAGCAGCACTGGTCGCACAGATACGCAGTATTTT. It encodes CASSTGRTDTQYF. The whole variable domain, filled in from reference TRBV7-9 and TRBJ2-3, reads DTGVSQNPRHKITKRGQNVTFRCDPISEHNRLYWYRQTLGQGPEFLTYFQNEAQLEKSRLLSDRFSAERPKGSFSTLEIQRTEQGDSAMYLCASSTGRTDTQYFGPGTRLTVL.

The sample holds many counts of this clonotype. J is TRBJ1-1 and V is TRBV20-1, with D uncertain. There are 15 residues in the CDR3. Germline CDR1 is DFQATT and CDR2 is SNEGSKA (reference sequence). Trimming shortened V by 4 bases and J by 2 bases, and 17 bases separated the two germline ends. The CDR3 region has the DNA TGCAGTGCTAACGGTGCCTTGGTACCAAACACTGAAGCTTTCTTT. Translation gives CSANGALVPNTEAFF.

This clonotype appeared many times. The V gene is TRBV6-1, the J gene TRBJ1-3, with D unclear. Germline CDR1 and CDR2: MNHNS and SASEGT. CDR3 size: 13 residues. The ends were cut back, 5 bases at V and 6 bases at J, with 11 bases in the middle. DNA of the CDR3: TGTGCCAGCAGTCTTCCTTCCCTAAACACCATATATTTT. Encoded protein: CASSLPSLNTIYF.

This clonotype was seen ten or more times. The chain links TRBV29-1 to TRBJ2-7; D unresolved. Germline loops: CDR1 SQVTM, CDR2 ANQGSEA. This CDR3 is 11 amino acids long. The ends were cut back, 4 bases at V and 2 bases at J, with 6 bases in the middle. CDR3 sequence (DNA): TGCAGCGTTGGAGGTGCCTACGAGCAGTACTTC. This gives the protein CSVGGAYEQYF.

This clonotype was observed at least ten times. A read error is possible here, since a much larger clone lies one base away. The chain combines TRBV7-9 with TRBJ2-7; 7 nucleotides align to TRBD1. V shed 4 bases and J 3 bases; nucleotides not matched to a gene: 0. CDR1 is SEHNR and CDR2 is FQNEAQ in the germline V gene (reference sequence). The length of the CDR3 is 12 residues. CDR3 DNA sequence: TGTGCCAGCAGCTGGGACAGCTACGAGCAGTACTTC. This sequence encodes CASSWDSYEQYF.

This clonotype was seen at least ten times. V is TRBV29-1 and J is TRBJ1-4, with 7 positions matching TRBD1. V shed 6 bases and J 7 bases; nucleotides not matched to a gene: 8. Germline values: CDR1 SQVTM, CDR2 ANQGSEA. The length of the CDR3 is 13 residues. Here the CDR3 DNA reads TGCAGCGTACTAGGGGCAGGGGGTGAAAAACTGTTTTTT. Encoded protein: CSVLGAGGEKLFF.

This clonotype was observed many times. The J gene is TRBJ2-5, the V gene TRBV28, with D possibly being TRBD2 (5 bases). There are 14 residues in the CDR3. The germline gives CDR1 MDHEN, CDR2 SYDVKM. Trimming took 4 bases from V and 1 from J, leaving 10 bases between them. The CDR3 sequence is CASSCGLLQETQYF. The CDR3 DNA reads TGTGCCAGCAGTTGCGGACTCCTCCAAGAGACCCAGTACTTC.

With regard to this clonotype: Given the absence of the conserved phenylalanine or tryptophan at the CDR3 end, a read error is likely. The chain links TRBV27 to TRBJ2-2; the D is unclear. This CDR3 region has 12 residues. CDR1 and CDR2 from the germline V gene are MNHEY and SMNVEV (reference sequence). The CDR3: CASRYYTGELFV. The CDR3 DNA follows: TGTGCCAGCAGATACTACACCGGCGAGCTGTTTGTT.

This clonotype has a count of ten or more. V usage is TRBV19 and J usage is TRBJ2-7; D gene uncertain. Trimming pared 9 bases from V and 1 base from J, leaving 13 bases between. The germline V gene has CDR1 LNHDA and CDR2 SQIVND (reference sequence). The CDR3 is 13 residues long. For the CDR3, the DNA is TGTGCCAGCGCTTCCGGGCCTTCCTACGAGCAGTACTTC. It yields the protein CASASGPSYEQYF.

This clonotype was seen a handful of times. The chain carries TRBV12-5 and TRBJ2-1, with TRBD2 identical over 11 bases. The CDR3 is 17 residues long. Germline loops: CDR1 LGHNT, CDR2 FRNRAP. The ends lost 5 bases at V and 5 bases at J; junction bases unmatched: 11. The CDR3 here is CASGLTLAGGPNNEQFF. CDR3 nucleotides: TGTGCTAGTGGTCTAACGTTAGCGGGAGGGCCAAACAATGAGCAGTTCTTC.

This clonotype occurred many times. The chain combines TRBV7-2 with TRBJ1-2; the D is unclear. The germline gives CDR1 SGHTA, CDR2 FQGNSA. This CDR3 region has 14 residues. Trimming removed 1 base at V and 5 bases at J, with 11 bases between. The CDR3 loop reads CASSLVGMAYGYTF. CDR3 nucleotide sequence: TGTGCCAGCAGCTTAGTGGGTATGGCTTATGGCTACACCTTC.

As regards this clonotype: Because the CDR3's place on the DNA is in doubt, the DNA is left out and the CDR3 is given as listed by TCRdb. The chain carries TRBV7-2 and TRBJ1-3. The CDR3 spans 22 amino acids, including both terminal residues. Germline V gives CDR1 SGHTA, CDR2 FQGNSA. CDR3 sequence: CASSFYICSALPGTNSGNTIYF.

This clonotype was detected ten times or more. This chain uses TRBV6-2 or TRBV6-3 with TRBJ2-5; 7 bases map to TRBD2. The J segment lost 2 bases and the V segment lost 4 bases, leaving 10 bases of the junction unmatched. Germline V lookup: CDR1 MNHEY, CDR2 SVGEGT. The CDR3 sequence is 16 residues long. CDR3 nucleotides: TGTGCCAGCAGTTCCTCCTGGACTAGTCGGCAAGAGACCCAGTACTTC. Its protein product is CASSSSWTSRQETQYF.

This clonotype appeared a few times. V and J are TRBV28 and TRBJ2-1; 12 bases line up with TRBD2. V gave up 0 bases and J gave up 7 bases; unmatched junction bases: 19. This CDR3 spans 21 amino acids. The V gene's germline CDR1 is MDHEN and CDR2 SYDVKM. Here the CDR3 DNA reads TGTGCCAGCAGTTTATGGGGGACAGACTCCGAGACTAGCGGGAGAGTGAATGAGCAGTTCTTC. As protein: CASSLWGTDSETSGRVNEQFF.

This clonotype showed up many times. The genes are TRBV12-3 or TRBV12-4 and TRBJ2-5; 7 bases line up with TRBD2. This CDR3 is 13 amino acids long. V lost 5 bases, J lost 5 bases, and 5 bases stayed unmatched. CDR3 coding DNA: TGTGCCAGCAGTCCGACTAGCCGGGAGACCCAGTACTTC. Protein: CASSPTSRETQYF.